The 26 T cell receptor beta chains given below trace back to one sample, sequenced in a study of identifying expanded T cells in peripheral blood. Here immunoSEQ multiplex PCR was the method, and the copy in TCRdb shows in-frame clones only, minus some. The sample lists 75,000 to 95,000 clones, approximately 81% occurring once. The sequenced sample was blood. These receptors all come from a person aged 18 to 70 in good health.

This chain's CDR3 is CASSLRGSIPYEQYF. CDR3 nucleotides: TGTGCCAGCAGCTTGCGGGGCAGTATTCCCTACGAGCAGTACTTC. The chain joins TRBV5-6 to TRBJ2-5, with D possibly called TRBD1 or TRBD2 (5 bases each). The tail of the sequence fits TRBJ2-7 better, so the J call may be wrong. Germline CDR1 reads SGHDT; CDR2 reads YYEEEE. The CDR3 runs 15 residues.

The rearrangement uses TRBV5-4 and TRBJ1-2, with D uncertain. The V gene's germline CDR1 is SGHNT and CDR2 YYREEE (reference sequence). Trimming left V 0 bases short and J 4 bases short, with 16 bases between. This CDR3 is 16 amino acids long. The CDR3 nucleotides read TGTGCCAGCAGCTTGGCCAACGGGGTAGGCAGCTATGGCTACACCTTC. Amino acid sequence: CASSLANGVGSYGYTF.

This chain uses TRBV7-2 with TRBJ1-6; D is undetermined. The germline V gene has CDR1 SGHTA and CDR2 FQGNSA. The CDR3 consists of 15 residues. The germline V and J ends were trimmed by 5 bases and 7 bases, with 15 bases remaining between them. CDR3 protein: CASSPRRGSNSPLHF. Here the CDR3 DNA reads TGTGCCAGCAGCCCCCGTCGCGGTTCAAATTCACCCCTCCACTTT. The whole variable domain, remainder taken from reference TRBV7-2 and TRBJ1-6, is GAGVSQSPSNKVTEKGKDVELRCDPISGHTALYWYRQSLGQGLEFLIYFQGNSAPDKSGLPSDRFSAERTGGSVSTLTIQRTQQEDSAVYLCASSPRRGSNSPLHFGNGTRLTVT.

This sequence joins TRBV7-9 and TRBJ1-2; no reliable D call. Germline CDR1 reads SEHNR; CDR2 reads FQNEAQ (reference sequence). The CDR3 spans 11 residues. V lost 1 base and J lost 8, with 5 bases in between. The DNA for the CDR3 is TGTGCCAGCAGCTTAGATGTGGGCTACACCTTC. This translates into CASSLDVGYTF. The full variable domain, in which reference TRBV7-9 and TRBJ1-2 provide the parts outside the CDR3, is DTGVSQNPRHKITKRGQNVTFRCDPISEHNRLYWYRQTLGQGPEFLTYFQNEAQLEKSRLLSDRFSAERPKGSFSTLEIQRTEQGDSAMYLCASSLDVGYTFGSGTRLTVV.

This clone was recorded a few times. The genes are TRBV5-5 and TRBJ1-2; the match to TRBD1 covers 8 bases. CDR1 and CDR2 from the germline V gene are SGHKS and YYEKEE (reference sequence). The CDR3 totals 15 residues. V trimming: 5 bases; J trimming: 4 bases; junction bases outside the gene matches: 10. The CDR3 DNA follows: TGTGCCAGCAGTTGGGGACAGGCACTAAGCTATGGCTACACCTTC. Protein product: CASSWGQALSYGYTF.

V is TRBV2 and J is TRBJ1-6; D gene unclear. V lost 6 bases and J lost 2, with 17 bases in between. The germline gives CDR1 SNHLY, CDR2 FYNNEI. This CDR3 contains 17 residues. The CDR3 bases are TGTGCCAGCAGGGTATCGTTTTGGGTGACCTATAATTCACCCCTCCACTTT. It translates to CASRVSFWVTYNSPLHF.

This chain connects TRBV7-2 to TRBJ2-7, with 8 positions matching TRBD1. CDR1 SGHTA and CDR2 FQGNSA come from the germline V gene. The CDR3 is 17 amino acids. Trimming cost V 5 bases and J 1 base; bases outside gene matches: 13. CDR3 nucleotides: TGTGCCAGCAGCCTCCATCCCGGGACAGGCGGATCCTACGAGCAGTACTTC. This codes for CASSLHPGTGGSYEQYF.

This sequence joins TRBV5-1 and TRBJ1-1, with D tentatively TRBD1 (6 bases). V gave up 2 bases and J gave up 1 base, with 6 bases separating them. CDR1 and CDR2 from the germline V gene are SGHRS and YFSETQ. The CDR3 loop spans 13 amino acids. The CDR3 loop reads CASSLQGNTEAFF. The CDR3 DNA follows: TGCGCCAGCAGCTTACAGGGGAACACTGAAGCTTTCTTT.

The chain couples TRBV11-2 to TRBJ2-7; the match to TRBD2 covers 7 bases. Germline CDR1 SGHAT, CDR2 FQNNGV. V shed 4 bases and J 5 bases; nucleotides not matched to a gene: 5. The CDR3 is made up of 13 amino acids. CDR3 nucleotides: TGTGCCAGCAGCTCCCGGACTAGAGACGAGCAGTACTTC. It encodes CASSSRTRDEQYF.

The chain carries TRBV29-1 and TRBJ2-5; 8 bases line up with TRBD1. The CDR3 extends over 15 amino acids. The trim removed 7 bases at V and 4 bases at J, leaving 14 bases unmatched. Looked up from germline, CDR1 is SQVTM and CDR2 is ANQGSEA. The CDR3 reads CSARARQGRSETQYF. Written as DNA, the CDR3 is TGCAGCGCCAGAGCCCGACAGGGGCGGTCAGAGACCCAGTACTTC.

The rearrangement uses TRBV7-9 and TRBJ1-1, with D hard to call. Trimming cost V 3 bases and J 0 bases, with 11 bases left between them. Looked up from germline, CDR1 is SEHNR and CDR2 is FQNEAQ (reference sequence). This CDR3 is 15 amino acids long. CDR3 loop: CASSFPGSMNTEAFF. In nucleotides, the CDR3 is TGTGCCAGCAGCTTCCCAGGATCCATGAACACTGAAGCTTTCTTT.

DNA of the CDR3: TGTGCCAGCAGCTTTGTCACCTCTGGGGCCAACGTCCTGACTTTC. Translating it yields CASSFVTSGANVLTF. The chain carries TRBV7-9 and TRBJ2-6, with unresolved D. Germline CDR1 is SEHNR and CDR2 is FQNEAQ (reference sequence). V was shortened by 3 bases and J by 0 bases, with 6 bases between the two germline ends. The CDR3 totals 15 residues.

This rearrangement joins TRBV11-3 to TRBJ2-7, with 7 bases that match TRBD1. This CDR3 contains 17 residues. The germline CDR1 and CDR2 sequences are SGHNT and YENEEA. Trimming cost V 5 bases and J 5 bases; bases outside gene matches: 18. The CDR3 loop is CASSPTVGQASFDEQYF. The CDR3 DNA follows: TGTGCCAGCAGCCCCACCGTAGGACAGGCTTCTTTCGACGAGCAGTACTTC. The full variable domain, rest sourced from reference TRBV11-3 and TRBJ2-7, is EAGVVQSPRYKIIEKKQPVAFWCNPISGHNTLYWYLQNLGQGPELLIRYENEEAVDDSQLPKDRFSAERLKGVDSTLKIQPAELGDSAVYLCASSPTVGQASFDEQYFGPGTRLTVT.

V gene TRBV11-2 combines with J gene TRBJ1-3, with unresolved D. With 3 bases removed from V and 7 bases from J, the gap between germline ends came to 7 bases. Germline CDR1 is SGHAT and CDR2 is FQNNGV. This CDR3 region has 12 residues. The CDR3 region is CASSFNSNTIYF. The CDR3 nucleotides read TGTGCCAGCAGCTTCAACAGCAACACCATATATTTT.

The chain joins TRBV7-2 to TRBJ2-1; D may correspond to TRBD1 or TRBD2 (5 bases each). The V and J ends lost 1 base and 6 bases respectively, with 13 bases between them. CDR1 is SGHTA, CDR2 FQGNSA, per germline. The CDR3 runs 15 residues. The CDR3 here is CASSLGRDGFNEQFF. The CDR3 DNA sequence: TGTGCCAGCAGCTTAGGTAGGGACGGATTCAATGAGCAGTTCTTC.

CDR3 coding DNA: TGTGCCAGCAGCCCCGCTCCCAGCACCTCCTTCTACGAGCAGTACTTC. This codes for CASSPAPSTSFYEQYF. J is TRBJ2-7 and V is TRBV27; no firm D call. This CDR3 has 16 residues. Germline CDR1 is MNHEY and CDR2 is SMNVEV (reference sequence). Trimming shortened V by 6 bases and J by 3 bases, and 21 bases separated the two germline ends.

The chain carries TRBV7-9 and TRBJ2-3; 9 bases match TRBD2. The germline gives CDR1 SEHNR, CDR2 FQNEAQ (reference sequence). The CDR3 runs 18 residues. V lost 1 base, J lost 0 bases, and 8 bases stayed unmatched. The CDR3 region is CASSLVSGGKTSTDTQYF. The CDR3 DNA reads as TGTGCCAGCAGCTTAGTTAGCGGGGGAAAGACTAGCACAGATACGCAGTATTTT.

This chain joins TRBV7-8 and TRBJ2-5; 11 nucleotides agree with TRBD1. Looked up from germline, CDR1 is SGHVS and CDR2 is FQNEAQ. The V gene end was trimmed by 5 bases and the J gene end by 8 bases; junction bases not matched to a gene: 19. CDR3 length: 18 residues. The CDR3 here is CASSPGQGARGLGETQYF. The CDR3 DNA reads as TGTGCCAGCAGCCCCGGACAGGGGGCGCGGGGACTAGGTGAAACCCAGTACTTC.

The chain links TRBV5-1 to TRBJ1-1; maybe TRBD1 (5 bases). Trimming cost V 4 bases and J 1 base, with 11 bases left between them. The CDR3 is 14 residues long. The V gene's germline CDR1 is SGHRS and CDR2 YFSETQ. The CDR3 sequence is CASSTSTANTEAFF. The CDR3 nucleotides read TGCGCCAGCAGCACTTCGACAGCGAACACTGAAGCTTTCTTT.

This chain uses TRBV7-3 with TRBJ2-7; TRBD1 might be the D (5 bases). The CDR3 spans 13 residues. In germline, CDR1 is SGHTA, CDR2 FQGTGA. The ends were cut back, 1 base at V and 5 bases at J, with 9 bases in the middle. The CDR3 is CASSLRARDEQYF. The DNA of the CDR3 is TGTGCCAGCAGCTTAAGAGCCAGGGACGAGCAGTACTTC.

CDR3: CASGSPTSGRSYTEAFF. The CDR3 bases are TGTGCTAGTGGTTCCCCAACCTCGGGGCGGAGCTACACTGAAGCTTTCTTT. V usage is TRBV12-5 and J usage is TRBJ1-1; D perhaps matches TRBD1 (5 bases). V gave up 4 bases and J gave up 3 bases, with 21 bases separating them. Germline V gene sequence: CDR1 LGHNT, CDR2 FRNRAP. This CDR3 region has 17 residues.

This chain joins TRBV4-1 and TRBJ1-3, with D perhaps TRBD1 (5 bases). This CDR3 has 15 amino acids. Germline values: CDR1 MGHRA, CDR2 YSYEKL. Trimming shortened V by 0 bases and J by 0 bases, and 6 bases separated the two germline ends. The CDR3 spells CASSQDRASGNTIYF. The CDR3 coding sequence is TGCGCCAGCAGCCAAGACAGGGCCTCTGGAAACACCATATATTTT.

The chain recombines TRBV4-1 with TRBJ2-7, with 13 bases lining up with TRBD2. Germline CDR1 is MGHRA and CDR2 is YSYEKL. This CDR3 is built from 18 residues. Germline trimming cut 3 bases from V and 3 bases from J; bases unmatched to any gene: 11. The DNA for the CDR3 is TGCGCCAGCAGCCAGAGGGCCTTGACTAGCGGGGGGCACTACGAGCAGTACTTC. It yields the protein CASSQRALTSGGHYEQYF.

The chain has TRBV30 and TRBJ2-2, with D unresolved. Germline V gives CDR1 GTSNPN, CDR2 SVGIG (reference sequence). V was pared by 0 bases and J by 7 bases, with 9 bases between. The CDR3 is made up of 13 amino acids. The CDR3 DNA is TGTGCCTGGAGTGTCGACGGAATCGGGGAGCTGTTTTTT. Residues: CAWSVDGIGELFF.

This clone came up a few times. J is TRBJ1-1 and V is TRBV20-1; tentative D call: TRBD1 (5 bases). Germline CDR1 is DFQATT and CDR2 is SNEGSKA (reference sequence). The CDR3 sequence is 11 residues long. Here the CDR3 DNA reads TGCATTGGGGCCATGAACACTGAAGCTTTCTTT. Its translation: CIGAMNTEAFF.

The CDR3 reads CASSLFAAGAGTEAFF. The CDR3 region has the DNA TGTGCCAGCAGCTTATTCGCGGCAGGGGCGGGAACTGAAGCTTTCTTT. The chain joins TRBV11-2 to TRBJ1-1; TRBD1 might be the D (6 bases). CDR3 length: 16 residues. CDR1 and CDR2 from the germline V gene are SGHAT and FQNNGV. Trimming left V 2 bases short and J 5 bases short, with 18 bases between.